This passage covers 31 T cell receptor beta chains from one sample sequenced in a study of graft-versus-host responses after intestinal transplantation. Here immunoSEQ multiplex PCR was the method, and the copy in TCRdb shows in-frame clones only, minus some. The table lists about 120,000 clones, approximately 95% of them singletons. These receptors have no identified antigens. The material sequenced was unstimulated CD8+ T cells sorted from spleen or lymph node cells, taken before intestinal transplant. These receptors were taken from a human donor who received an intestinal transplant.

The chain has TRBV13 and TRBJ2-5; TRBD1 or TRBD2 may be the D gene (5 bases each). The end of the DNA aligns better with TRBJ2-7, so the J call may be wrong. CDR1 and CDR2 from the germline V gene are PRHDT and FYEKMQ (reference sequence). There are 15 residues in the CDR3. The CDR3 sequence is CASSLERGESYEQYF. In DNA form, the CDR3 reads TGTGCCAGCAGCTTAGAACGAGGGGAGTCCTACGAGCAGTACTTC.

The chain combines TRBV7-3 with TRBJ2-1, with TRBD1 identical over 8 bases. Germline values: CDR1 SGHTA, CDR2 FQGTGA. J was trimmed by 3 bases and V by 5 bases; bases with no gene match: 6. The CDR3 length is 15 residues. The CDR3 loop is CASSIGTGGYNEQFF. CDR3 coding DNA: TGTGCCAGCAGCATCGGGACAGGAGGCTACAATGAGCAGTTCTTC.

The chain is built from TRBV4-2 and TRBJ2-5, with 9 nucleotides matching TRBD2. Near its end, the DNA agrees better with TRBJ2-7, so the J call may be wrong. Germline V CDR1 and CDR2: LGHNA, YNFKEQ. The CDR3 sequence is 15 residues long. As DNA, the CDR3 is TGTGCCAGCAGCCTTTATAGCGGGAGAGTCGACGAGCAGTACTTC. Translated, it gives CASSLYSGRVDEQYF.

The chain combines TRBV15 with TRBJ2-1; 11 positions match TRBD2. CDR3 length equals 14 residues. The germline gives CDR1 LNHNV, CDR2 YYDKDF (reference sequence). Unmatched junction bases numbered 4, after V lost 6 bases and J lost 6 bases. The CDR3 loop reads CATSLAGGGNEQFF. CDR3 nucleotide sequence: TGTGCCACCAGTCTAGCGGGAGGAGGCAATGAGCAGTTCTTC.

This chain joins TRBV4-3 and TRBJ1-5; no firm D call. V was clipped by 3 bases and J by 0 bases, with 9 bases between them. The germline CDR1 and CDR2 sequences are LGHNA and YSLEER. This CDR3 is built from 15 residues. The CDR3 nucleotides are TGCGCCAGCAGCCAGGGCCCGTATAGCAATCAGCCCCAGCATTTT. The encoded protein is CASSQGPYSNQPQHF.

V and J are TRBV28 and TRBJ1-5; D gene unclear. The CDR3 totals 13 residues. V lost 3 bases and J 0 bases, leaving 3 bases between the germline ends. Germline V gene sequence: CDR1 MDHEN, CDR2 SYDVKM. The CDR3 loop reads CASSLSSNQPQHF. As DNA, the CDR3 is TGTGCCAGCAGTTTGTCTAGCAATCAGCCCCAGCATTTT.

The genes are TRBV30 and TRBJ2-1; D ambiguous. The CDR3 totals 14 residues. V dropped 7 bases and J dropped 3 bases, with 16 bases sitting between them. The germline CDR1 and CDR2 sequences are GTSNPN and SVGIG (reference sequence). The CDR3 bases are TGTGCCTTTCTAGACATACGGAACTACAATGAGCAGTTCTTC. Its translation: CAFLDIRNYNEQFF.

The V gene is TRBV7-2, the J gene TRBJ2-7; 11 bases fit TRBD2. V dropped 4 bases and J dropped 3; count of bases not matched to a gene: 5. The CDR3 runs to 15 residues. The germline V gene encodes CDR1 SGHTA and CDR2 FQGNSA. CDR3 DNA: TGTGCCAGCAGCTCGGGACTAGCGGATTACTACGAGCAGTACTTC. Translation: CASSSGLADYYEQYF.

The chain carries TRBV27 and TRBJ2-1, with TRBD2 identical over 7 bases. After removal of 3 bases from V and 2 bases from J, the junction contained 7 bases not matched to a gene. The CDR3 runs 16 residues. Germline V gene lookup returns CDR1 MNHEY and CDR2 SMNVEV (reference sequence). CDR3 region: CASSFLLLATYNEQFF. As DNA, the CDR3 is TGTGCCAGCAGTTTTCTTCTACTAGCGACCTACAATGAGCAGTTCTTC.

This chain joins TRBV4-1 and TRBJ2-1, with TRBD2 as a possible D gene (6 bases). This CDR3 spans 14 amino acids. The germline CDR1 and CDR2 sequences are MGHRA and YSYEKL. V was shortened by 0 bases and J by 6 bases, with 9 bases between the two germline ends. This CDR3 reads CASSQEGRGNEQFF. Written as DNA, the CDR3 is TGCGCCAGCAGCCAAGAAGGGCGGGGCAATGAGCAGTTCTTC.

The V call is TRBV5-1, the J call TRBJ1-2; 8 bases map to TRBD1. The V gene's germline CDR1 is SGHRS and CDR2 YFSETQ. The J segment lost 5 bases and the V segment lost 4 bases, leaving 4 bases of the junction unmatched. This CDR3 contains 13 residues. CDR3 protein: CASSGDRMYGYTF. CDR3 bases: TGCGCCAGCAGCGGGGACAGGATGTATGGCTACACCTTC.

The chain links TRBV4-3 to TRBJ2-7, with 10 bases matching TRBD2. The ends lost 3 bases at V and 4 bases at J; junction bases unmatched: 9. The germline V gene encodes CDR1 LGHNA and CDR2 YSLEER. This CDR3 spans 16 amino acids. The CDR3: CASSQELAGNGYEQYF. DNA for the CDR3: TGCGCCAGCAGCCAGGAACTAGCGGGGAATGGATACGAGCAGTACTTC.

CDR3 sequence: CASSDSFREADTQYF. The CDR3 coding sequence is TGTGCCAGCAGTGATTCCTTCAGGGAGGCAGATACGCAGTATTTT. The chain links TRBV6-1 to TRBJ2-3; possible D gene TRBD2, 6 bases. V was pared by 3 bases and J by 4 bases, with 14 bases between. The CDR3 extends over 15 amino acids. From germline, CDR1 is MNHNS and CDR2 SASEGT.

The V gene is TRBV6-5, the J gene TRBJ2-7; D possibly uses TRBD1 or TRBD2 (5 bases each). The CDR3 has 15 residues. Between the trimmed V and J ends, which lost 5 bases and 3 bases, there was a span of 17 bases. Germline CDR1 MNHEY, CDR2 SVGAGI. In DNA, the CDR3 is TGTGCCAGCAGTCCCGATCTTGGGACGGACTACGAGCAGTACTTC. The encoded protein is CASSPDLGTDYEQYF.

The rearrangement links TRBV9 to TRBJ1-3; unclear D gene. V lost 3 bases, J lost 11 bases, and 12 bases lay in between. Germline V lookup: CDR1 SGDLS, CDR2 YYNGEE. The CDR3 consists of 12 residues. CDR3 region: CASSAPNDAIYF. In DNA form, the CDR3 reads TGTGCCAGCAGCGCGCCAAATGACGCCATATATTTT.

The chain employs TRBV6-6 and TRBJ1-1, with D possibly TRBD1 on 6 matching bases. V lost 4 bases and J 7 bases, leaving 10 bases between the germline ends. The CDR3 has 12 amino acids. Germline values: CDR1 MNHNY, CDR2 SVGAGI (reference sequence). The CDR3 reads CASSSGTLEAFF. Here the CDR3 DNA reads TGTGCCAGCAGTTCCGGGACACTTGAAGCTTTCTTT.

The rearrangement joins TRBV23-1 to TRBJ2-1; D is uncertain. TRBV23-1 is an open reading frame whose function is uncertain. Trimming stripped 3 bases from V and 4 bases from J, with 13 bases between. The CDR3 runs to 15 residues. The chain's CDR3 is CASSQVGQPYNEQFF. As DNA, the CDR3 is TGCGCCAGCAGTCAGGTAGGGCAGCCATACAATGAGCAGTTCTTC.

The V gene is TRBV13, the J gene TRBJ2-5, with 8 bases identical to TRBD1. Trimming removed 2 bases from V and 8 bases from J; junction bases left unmatched: 10. Germline V gene data show CDR1 as PRHDT and CDR2 as FYEKMQ (reference sequence). The CDR3 contains 15 residues. The CDR3, as DNA: TGTGCCAGCAGCTTATCTATAGGGACAGGTATAACCCAGTACTTC. Its translation is CASSLSIGTGITQYF.

This chain uses TRBV14 with TRBJ1-6; D is ambiguous. This CDR3 spans 11 amino acids. The V end was cut by 1 base, the J end by 12 bases, with 4 bases between. In germline, CDR1 is SGHDN, CDR2 FVKESK. The CDR3 protein is CASSQGVPLHF. CDR3 DNA sequence: TGTGCCAGCAGCCAAGGGGTACCCCTCCACTTT.

The J gene is TRBJ1-6, the V gene TRBV2; D ambiguous. Germline V gene data show CDR1 as SNHLY and CDR2 as FYNNEI. The germline V and J ends were trimmed by 6 bases and 12 bases, with 3 bases remaining between them. The CDR3 has 9 amino acids. The CDR3 protein is CASSQPLHF. Here the CDR3 DNA reads TGTGCCAGCAGCCAACCCCTCCACTTT.

This chain uses TRBV15 with TRBJ1-4; 7 bases align to TRBD1. CDR1 is LNHNV, CDR2 YYDKDF, per germline (reference sequence). V lost 1 base and J lost 3; bases outside the gene matches: 8. The CDR3 runs 17 residues. The CDR3 is CATSRVGGGSANEKLFF. The CDR3 DNA reads as TGTGCCACCAGCAGAGTAGGAGGGGGCTCGGCTAATGAAAAACTGTTTTTT.

This chain connects TRBV19 to TRBJ1-3; D is undetermined. Germline values: CDR1 LNHDA, CDR2 SQIVND (reference sequence). The CDR3 consists of 13 residues. V lost 2 bases to trimming and J lost 1 base, with 3 bases between them. The DNA for the CDR3 is TGTGCCAGTAGTATAAGTTCTGGAAACACCATATATTTT. This encodes CASSISSGNTIYF.

The rearrangement joins TRBV28 to TRBJ1-1; D unclear. Germline lookup yields CDR1 MDHEN and CDR2 SYDVKM. The CDR3 spans 13 residues. The germline V and J ends were trimmed by 6 bases and 7 bases, with 15 bases remaining between them. The CDR3 DNA is TGTGCCAGCAGATCACCCGACGGAGTTGAAGCTTTCTTT. It yields the protein CASRSPDGVEAFF.

The chain has TRBV19 and TRBJ1-1; TRBD1 matches 8 bases. The CDR3 runs 12 residues. CDR1 and CDR2 from the germline V gene are LNHDA and SQIVND (reference sequence). Trimming took 8 bases from V and 7 from J; bases not matched to a gene: 6. CDR3 residues: CASSFGQGEAFF. The CDR3 bases are TGTGCCAGTTCCTTCGGACAGGGTGAAGCTTTCTTT.

In nucleotides, the CDR3 is TGTGCCACCAGCAGAGATTCGGTCGGGAACACTGAAGCTTTCTTT. Its translation: CATSRDSVGNTEAFF. The chain employs TRBV15 and TRBJ1-1; D gene uncertain. The germline V gene encodes CDR1 LNHNV and CDR2 YYDKDF (reference sequence). Between the trimmed V and J ends, which lost 0 bases and 1 base, there was a span of 9 bases. The CDR3 has 15 amino acids.

The chain uses TRBV19 and TRBJ2-1; 12 bases are a match to TRBD2. This CDR3 has 17 residues. Germline values: CDR1 LNHDA, CDR2 SQIVND (reference sequence). V lost 3 bases to trimming and J lost 1 base; unmatched junction nucleotides: 4. CDR3 sequence: CASSITLAGGSYNEQFF. The CDR3 DNA sequence: TGTGCCAGTAGTATCACTCTAGCGGGAGGGTCCTACAATGAGCAGTTCTTC.

The V gene is TRBV19, the J gene TRBJ2-1; maybe TRBD1 (5 bases). V was pared by 10 bases and J by 5 bases, with 12 bases between. Per germline, CDR1 LNHDA and CDR2 SQIVND (reference sequence). This CDR3 is 12 amino acids long. The CDR3 protein is CATDSNHNEQFF. The CDR3, as DNA: TGTGCCACCGACAGTAATCACAATGAGCAGTTCTTC.

The CDR3 loop is CASSSLNKGTNEKLFF. The CDR3 nucleotides read TGTGCCAGCAGTTCCCTCAATAAGGGAACTAATGAAAAACTGTTTTTT. The chain uses TRBV28 and TRBJ1-4; D gene unclear. In germline, CDR1 is MDHEN, CDR2 SYDVKM. The CDR3 sequence is 16 residues long. V dropped 4 bases and J dropped 1 base, with 13 bases sitting between them.

This rearrangement joins TRBV19 to TRBJ2-1; D perhaps matches TRBD1 (6 bases). Between the trimmed V and J ends, which lost 4 bases and 0 bases, there was a span of 10 bases. Germline-derived CDR1 and CDR2 are LNHDA and SQIVND (reference sequence). The CDR3 is 15 amino acids. CDR3 bases: TGTGCCAGTAGTAGGGCAGGGGCCTCCTACAATGAGCAGTTCTTC. Amino acids: CASSRAGASYNEQFF.

This clone came up once. In DNA, the CDR3 is TGTGCCAGCAGCGCTAGCTCGGGCGAGCAGTACTTC. This encodes CASSASSGEQYF. The V gene is TRBV9, the J gene TRBJ2-7; possible D gene TRBD2, 5 bases. The CDR3 runs to 12 residues. Trimming took 3 bases from V and 6 from J, leaving 10 bases between them. Germline CDR1 and CDR2: SGDLS and YYNGEE. Drawing the rest from reference TRBV9 and TRBJ2-7, the complete variable domain is DSGVTQTPKHLITATGQRVTLRCSPRSGDLSVYWYQQSLDQGLQFLIQYYNGEERAKGNILERFSAQQFPDLHSELNLSSLELGDSALYFCASSASSGEQYFGPGTRLTVT.

In its sample, this clone was seen once. The V call is TRBV11-1, the J call TRBJ2-5, with a tentative D call TRBD2 (6 bases). This CDR3 spans 15 amino acids. V was clipped by 4 bases and J by 5 bases, with 17 bases between them. Per the germline V gene, CDR1 is SGHAT and CDR2 is FQDESV (reference sequence). The CDR3 DNA follows: TGTGCCAGCAGCTCCACGATGGGACTCGGTGAGACCCAGTACTTC. Encoded protein: CASSSTMGLGETQYF.